This entry lists 29 T cell receptor beta chains sequenced from one sample in a study of blood T cell repertoires in COVID-19. This table comes from immunoSEQ multiplex PCR, and its TCRdb copy is limited to in-frame clones, with some not included. The sample carries under 400,000 clones, approximately 87% recorded once. The source material was PBMCs or T cells enriched from blood (not recorded which). Source of these receptors: a man aged 35 to 55 in a cohort exposed to, infected with or recovered from COVID-19 (not recorded which).

This clone was found once. The rearrangement joins TRBV7-9 to TRBJ2-2, with D possibly matching TRBD2 (5 bases). The CDR3 runs 16 residues. CDR1 SEHNR and CDR2 FQNEAQ come from the germline V gene (reference sequence). Trimming left V 1 base short and J 0 bases short, with 9 bases between. The CDR3 is CASSLGRSPNTGELFF. The CDR3 DNA sequence: TGTGCCAGCAGCTTAGGGAGGAGCCCGAACACCGGGGAGCTGTTTTTT.

This chain connects TRBV5-1 to TRBJ2-7, with D possibly TRBD1 on 6 matching bases. CDR3 size: 14 residues. The germline V and J ends were trimmed by 4 bases and 2 bases, with 13 bases remaining between them. CDR1 is SGHRS, CDR2 YFSETQ, per germline. The CDR3 spells CASSLGQSPYEQYF. In DNA, the CDR3 is TGCGCCAGCAGCCTGGGACAATCCCCCTACGAGCAGTACTTC. The full variable domain, in which reference TRBV5-1 and TRBJ2-7 provide the parts outside the CDR3, is KAGVTQTPRYLIKTRGQQVTLSCSPISGHRSVSWYQQTPGQGLQFLFEYFSETQRNKGNFPGRFSGRQFSNSRSEMNVSTLELGDSALYLCASSLGQSPYEQYFGPGTRLTVT.

This clone was seen just once. The gene calls are TRBV30 and TRBJ1-5, with 7 bases identical to TRBD1. J lost 12 bases, V lost 5 bases, and 13 bases had no gene match. Per germline, CDR1 GTSNPN and CDR2 SVGIG (reference sequence). This CDR3 has 13 amino acids. The CDR3: CAWGTGTDGRQHF. The CDR3 DNA sequence: TGTGCCTGGGGCACCGGGACAGACGGTCGCCAGCATTTT.

The count of this clone is one. The chain employs TRBV12-5 and TRBJ2-7, with 9 bases that match TRBD2. The J segment lost 0 bases and the V segment lost 5 bases, leaving 8 bases of the junction unmatched. The germline gives CDR1 LGHNT, CDR2 FRNRAP. The CDR3 length is 16 residues. CDR3 bases: TGTGCTAGTGGTCCCCAAAGCGGGGGGCTCTCCTACGAGCAGTACTTC. Translation: CASGPQSGGLSYEQYF.

The chain uses TRBV15 and TRBJ2-5, with TRBD1 matching 10 bases. V lost 6 bases, J lost 3 bases, and 10 bases stayed unmatched. Germline assignment: CDR1 LNHNV and CDR2 YYDKDF (reference sequence). The CDR3 spans 16 residues. CDR3 DNA sequence: TGTGCCACCAGACGGACGACCGGGACAGGGGAAGAGACCCAGTACTTC. Its protein is CATRRTTGTGEETQYF.

The CDR3 reads CASSDSPGVADTQYF. CDR3 sequence (DNA): TGTGCCAGCAGTGACTCCCCGGGAGTGGCAGATACGCAGTATTTT. The chain joins TRBV6-4 to TRBJ2-3; D may be TRBD2 (6 bases). Per germline, CDR1 MRHNA and CDR2 SNTAGT. This CDR3 region has 15 residues. V was pared by 0 bases and J by 4 bases, with 11 bases between.

The table lists this clone with a count of one. The rearrangement links TRBV11-2 to TRBJ2-1; 9 positions match TRBD2. CDR1 SGHAT and CDR2 FQNNGV come from the germline V gene. The CDR3 contains 15 residues. V gave up 5 bases and J gave up 3 bases; unmatched junction bases: 5. CDR3 sequence (DNA): TGTGCCAGCAGCATTAGCGGGAGCCGCTACAATGAGCAGTTCTTC. This codes for CASSISGSRYNEQFF.

The chain combines TRBV10-3 with TRBJ2-6; the match to TRBD1 covers 9 bases. This CDR3 is 21 amino acids long. Germline assignment: CDR1 ENHRY and CDR2 SYGVKD. The V segment lost 2 bases and the J segment 1 base; nucleotides outside the gene matches: 15. CDR3 sequence reads: CAISENSGTGTGPSGANVLTF. The CDR3 bases are TGTGCCATCAGTGAGAACAGTGGAACCGGGACAGGGCCTTCTGGGGCCAACGTCCTGACTTTC.

A few counts support this clone. The V gene is TRBV5-1, the J gene TRBJ2-7; perhaps TRBD1 as D (6 bases). The CDR3 has 14 amino acids. The germline V gene has CDR1 SGHRS and CDR2 YFSETQ. The ends were cut back, 2 bases at V and 2 bases at J, with 11 bases in the middle. The CDR3 loop is CASSFDRRTYEQYF. The CDR3, as DNA: TGCGCCAGCAGCTTCGACAGGAGGACCTACGAGCAGTACTTC.

The chain's CDR3 is CASSAISGGSSGNTIYF. The CDR3 nucleotides read TGTGCCAGCAGCGCCATAAGCGGGGGTAGCTCTGGAAACACCATATATTTT. This rearrangement joins TRBV7-2 to TRBJ1-3, with D perhaps matching TRBD1 (5 bases). The CDR3 covers 17 residues. With 5 bases removed from V and 0 bases from J, the gap between germline ends came to 17 bases. CDR1 and CDR2 from the germline V gene are SGHTA and FQGNSA.

The chain joins TRBV19 to TRBJ1-5; 9 bases match TRBD1. The trim removed 5 bases at V and 7 bases at J, leaving 12 bases unmatched. The V gene's germline CDR1 is LNHDA and CDR2 SQIVND (reference sequence). The CDR3 runs to 16 residues. CDR3 in DNA: TGTGCCAGTAGTCTCAACGGTGTCGGGACAGGGCAGCCCCAGCATTTT. Its protein product is CASSLNGVGTGQPQHF.

The chain is built from TRBV19 and TRBJ1-5; D is undetermined. CDR1 and CDR2 from the germline V gene are LNHDA and SQIVND (reference sequence). The CDR3 runs to 12 residues. V lost 3 bases and J 5 bases, leaving 5 bases between the germline ends. In DNA form, the CDR3 reads TGTGCCAGTAGTATTCCGGATCAGCCCCAGCATTTT. Its protein is CASSIPDQPQHF.

V is TRBV19 and J is TRBJ1-5, with 9 bases matching TRBD1. V trimming: 8 bases; J trimming: 5 bases; junction bases outside the gene matches: 4. This CDR3 comprises 13 residues. In germline, CDR1 is LNHDA, CDR2 SQIVND (reference sequence). The CDR3 protein is CASSQGAYQPQHF. CDR3 in DNA: TGTGCCAGTTCACAGGGGGCATATCAGCCCCAGCATTTT.

The chain is built from TRBV5-6 and TRBJ1-6; D is unclear. Germline-derived CDR1 and CDR2 are SGHDT and YYEEEE. Trimming stripped 0 bases from V and 9 bases from J, with 10 bases between. The CDR3 spans 14 residues. The CDR3 coding sequence is TGTGCCAGCAGCTTGGCGAGACATACTTCACCCCTCCACTTT. Translated: CASSLARHTSPLHF.

This chain joins TRBV7-2 and TRBJ2-1; D not resolved. The CDR3 sequence is 12 residues long. V was pared by 7 bases and J by 7 bases, with 11 bases between. Germline-derived CDR1 and CDR2 are SGHTA and FQGNSA. The CDR3 here is CASIPGLNEQFF. DNA for the CDR3: TGTGCCAGCATCCCCGGGTTGAATGAGCAGTTCTTC. The variable domain in full, with the rest retrieved from reference TRBV7-2 and TRBJ2-1, is GAGVSQSPSNKVTEKGKDVELRCDPISGHTALYWYRQSLGQGLEFLIYFQGNSAPDKSGLPSDRFSAERTGGSVSTLTIQRTQQEDSAVYLCASIPGLNEQFFGPGTRLTVL.

The rearrangement uses TRBV2 and TRBJ2-3, with TRBD2 matching 7 bases. V trimming: 3 bases; J trimming: 3 bases; junction bases outside the gene matches: 3. The germline gives CDR1 SNHLY, CDR2 FYNNEI. The CDR3 is 14 residues long. The chain's CDR3 is CASSETSFTDTQYF. The CDR3 DNA reads TGTGCCAGCAGTGAGACTAGCTTTACAGATACGCAGTATTTT.

This chain links TRBV30 with TRBJ2-5; D gene uncertain. The CDR3 spans 11 residues. The V and J ends lost 5 bases and 5 bases respectively, with 9 bases between them. Germline-derived CDR1 and CDR2 are GTSNPN and SVGIG (reference sequence). The DNA of the CDR3 is TGTGCCTGGGGACCGCGGGAGACCCAGTACTTC. Residues: CAWGPRETQYF.

The chain combines TRBV27 with TRBJ1-1; weak D call: TRBD1 (5 bases). The CDR3 contains 14 residues. The ends were cut back, 3 bases at V and 3 bases at J, with 11 bases in the middle. Germline V gene lookup returns CDR1 MNHEY and CDR2 SMNVEV (reference sequence). CDR3 region: CASSLAGSDTEAFF. DNA of the CDR3: TGTGCCAGCAGTTTGGCAGGGTCGGACACTGAAGCTTTCTTT.

This chain connects TRBV19 to TRBJ2-1; D is possibly TRBD2 (6 bases). V lost 5 bases and J lost 1, with 12 bases in between. The CDR3 contains 15 residues. CDR1 and CDR2 (germline): LNHDA, SQIVND (reference sequence). The CDR3 here is CASSPYGSSYNEQFF. In nucleotides, the CDR3 is TGTGCCAGTAGTCCGTACGGGAGTTCCTACAATGAGCAGTTCTTC.

The chain uses TRBV29-1 and TRBJ1-4; possible D gene TRBD1, 5 bases. V dropped 4 bases and J dropped 5 bases, with 11 bases sitting between them. The CDR3 covers 13 residues. Germline CDR1 and CDR2: SQVTM and ANQGSEA. The chain's CDR3 is CSVAWQGNEKLFF. CDR3 nucleotide sequence: TGCAGCGTTGCTTGGCAGGGAAATGAAAAACTGTTTTTT. Variable domain in full (rest from reference TRBV29-1 and TRBJ1-4): SAVISQKPSRDICQRGTSLTIQCQVDSQVTMMFWYRQQPGQSLTLIATANQGSEATYESGFVIDKFPISRPNLTFSTLTVSNMSPEDSSIYLCSVAWQGNEKLFFGSGTQLSVL.

The genes are TRBV4-1 and TRBJ2-1, with D perhaps matching TRBD2 (6 bases). CDR1 MGHRA and CDR2 YSYEKL come from the germline V gene. V was shortened by 4 bases and J by 7 bases, with 23 bases between the two germline ends. The CDR3 consists of 17 residues. The CDR3 reads CASSPRGGGGVANEQFF. The CDR3 DNA follows: TGCGCCAGCAGCCCAAGAGGCGGTGGAGGGGTTGCGAATGAGCAGTTCTTC.

The V gene is TRBV9, the J gene TRBJ2-1, with 11 bases matching TRBD1. Germline V lookup: CDR1 SGDLS, CDR2 YYNGEE. J lost 0 bases, V lost 3 bases, and 5 bases had no gene match. This CDR3 comprises 17 residues. The CDR3 region is CASSGGTGGFSYNEQFF. CDR3 in DNA: TGTGCCAGCAGCGGCGGGACAGGGGGTTTCTCCTACAATGAGCAGTTCTTC.

This clone was seen only a few times. V usage is TRBV2 and J usage is TRBJ2-7, with D possibly matching TRBD1 (5 bases). The CDR3 has 15 amino acids. V lost 4 bases and J 6 bases, leaving 19 bases between the germline ends. Per germline, CDR1 SNHLY and CDR2 FYNNEI. In DNA form, the CDR3 reads TGTGCCAGCAGTGTTTCCCCCCCAGGGTCGGGCGAGCAGTACTTC. Residues: CASSVSPPGSGEQYF.

The chain links TRBV18 to TRBJ1-1; D is unclear. This CDR3 comprises 13 residues. CDR1 is KGHSH, CDR2 LQKENI, per germline. The ends were cut back, 3 bases at V and 0 bases at J, with 5 bases in the middle. The CDR3 reads CASSPDMNTEAFF. Written as DNA, the CDR3 is TGTGCCAGCTCACCCGACATGAACACTGAAGCTTTCTTT.

The genes are TRBV24-1 and TRBJ2-1; D ambiguous. Per the germline V gene, CDR1 is KGHDR and CDR2 is SFDVKD. The CDR3 spans 13 residues. Trimming left V 4 bases short and J 6 bases short, with 9 bases between. The CDR3 spells CATSESHGNEQFF. CDR3 in DNA: TGTGCCACCAGTGAATCTCACGGCAATGAGCAGTTCTTC.

The CDR3, as DNA: TGTGCCAGCAGCTTAGGGCTAGCGGGAGGTTACGAGCAGTACTTC. It specifies CASSLGLAGGYEQYF. This sequence joins TRBV7-9 and TRBJ2-7; 11 bases are a match to TRBD2. CDR1 and CDR2 from the germline V gene are SEHNR and FQNEAQ (reference sequence). The CDR3 extends over 15 amino acids. The ends lost 1 base at V and 4 bases at J; junction bases unmatched: 3.

V and J are TRBV6-5 and TRBJ1-5, with 7 bases that match TRBD1. J gave up 5 bases and V 4 bases, and 5 bases lay outside the gene matches. Germline assignment: CDR1 MNHEY and CDR2 SVGAGI. This CDR3 is built from 14 residues. CDR3 residues: CASSWGQPDQPQHF. CDR3 DNA sequence: TGTGCCAGCAGTTGGGGACAGCCGGATCAGCCCCAGCATTTT.

The chain joins TRBV2 to TRBJ2-2; TRBD1 matches at 7 bases. Trimming at V came to 6 bases and at J to 6 bases, leaving 7 bases not matched to a gene. Germline assignment: CDR1 SNHLY and CDR2 FYNNEI. The CDR3 consists of 14 residues. CDR3 nucleotides: TGTGCCAGCAGCTATACAGGGGTGGCCGGGGAGCTGTTTTTT. Amino acid sequence: CASSYTGVAGELFF.

The rearrangement links TRBV11-1 to TRBJ1-2; 9 nucleotides match TRBD1. The CDR3 length is 14 residues. Germline V gives CDR1 SGHAT, CDR2 FQDESV (reference sequence). Germline trimming cut 2 bases from V and 4 bases from J; bases unmatched to any gene: 2. The CDR3 DNA reads as TGTGCCAGCAGCTTAACGGACAGGGGCTATGGCTACACCTTC. Translated: CASSLTDRGYGYTF.